These 9 T cell receptor beta chains originate from one sample sequenced in a study of blood T cell repertoires in COVID-19 (dated by TCRdb to the early 2020s). The method behind the library was the immunoSEQ multiplex PCR assay. Not all clones reach the TCRdb copy of this immuneACCESS table, which keeps in-frame sequences only. Checked studies attribute under half of the gap to unresolved V genes and leave the rest unexplained. Across this sample there are about 26,000 clones, with more than 85% seen only once. Around 2% of the sample goes to the ten largest clones. The sequenced sample consisted of peripheral blood. These receptors all stem from a human donor in a cohort sampled during active COVID-19.

The V and J genes are TRBV6-6 and TRBJ2-1; 10 positions agree with TRBD1. With V trimmed by 6 bases and J by 8 bases, 13 bases remained unmatched. The CDR3 is 16 amino acids. The germline CDR1 and CDR2 sequences are MNHNY and SVGAGI (reference sequence). CDR3 coding DNA: TGTGCCAGCAGCTCTGACAGGGGGCGGCGTTATGATGAGCAGTTCTTC. This sequence encodes CASSSDRGRRYDEQFF.

The chain joins TRBV5-1 to TRBJ2-7; TRBD1 is a possible D gene (6 bases). The germline V and J ends were trimmed by 2 bases and 4 bases, with 13 bases remaining between them. There are 14 residues in the CDR3. CDR1 and CDR2 from the germline V gene are SGHRS and YFSETQ. The CDR3 nucleotides read TGCGCCAGCAGCTTAGGGGGACAAAATTACGAGCAGTACTTC. Its translation is CASSLGGQNYEQYF.

The gene calls are TRBV5-4 and TRBJ1-1, with TRBD1 matching over 7 bases. CDR3 length equals 16 residues. J was trimmed by 1 base and V by 2 bases; bases with no gene match: 8. Germline V gene lookup returns CDR1 SGHNT and CDR2 YYREEE (reference sequence). Here the CDR3 reads CASSFSGTEKNTEAFF. CDR3 DNA sequence: TGTGCCAGCAGCTTTTCCGGGACAGAAAAGAACACTGAAGCTTTCTTT.

The J gene is TRBJ2-7, the V gene TRBV3-1 (or the pseudogene TRBV3-2); 9 positions match TRBD1. Germline V gene lookup returns CDR1 LGHDT and CDR2 YNNKEL (reference sequence). The CDR3 consists of 14 residues. The ends lost 4 bases at V and 3 bases at J; junction bases unmatched: 4. The CDR3 DNA follows: TGTGCCAGCAGCCGAGGGGACAGGGACTACGAGCAGTACTTC. Its protein product is CASSRGDRDYEQYF.

CDR3 in DNA: TGCGCCAGCAGCCTGGGACAGGGGTCTGTCCAAGAGACCCAGTACTTC. Translation gives CASSLGQGSVQETQYF. The V gene is TRBV5-1, the J gene TRBJ2-5; 10 bases align to TRBD1. The CDR3 is made up of 16 amino acids. The J segment lost 1 base and the V segment lost 4 bases, leaving 7 bases of the junction unmatched. CDR1 SGHRS and CDR2 YFSETQ come from the germline V gene.

The chain employs TRBV3-1 (or the pseudogene TRBV3-2) and TRBJ2-5, with D maybe TRBD1 (6 bases). Germline values: CDR1 LGHDT, CDR2 YNNKEL (reference sequence). This CDR3 has 17 residues. Trimming removed 5 bases at V and 5 bases at J, with 24 bases between. CDR3 residues: CASSTEPRQGYRETQYF. The CDR3 bases are TGTGCCAGCAGCACTGAACCGCGCCAGGGGTATCGGGAGACCCAGTACTTC.

The V gene is TRBV3-1 (or the pseudogene TRBV3-2), the J gene TRBJ2-3, with 9 bases lining up with TRBD1. The length of the CDR3 is 16 residues. In germline, CDR1 is LGHDT, CDR2 YNNKEL (reference sequence). V lost 2 bases and J lost 4; bases outside the gene matches: 7. The CDR3 region has the DNA TGTGCCAGCAGCCAAACCGGGACAGGGTACTCAGATACGCAGTATTTT. As protein: CASSQTGTGYSDTQYF.

The chain employs TRBV4-2 and TRBJ1-6, with a tentative D call TRBD1 (5 bases). The CDR3 totals 15 residues. The V end lost 6 bases, the J end lost 5 bases, and 14 bases lay between the germline ends. The V gene's germline CDR1 is LGHNA and CDR2 YNFKEQ. CDR3: CASSETATDNSPLHF. The CDR3, as DNA: TGTGCCAGCAGTGAGACAGCGACAGATAATTCACCCCTCCACTTT.

V gene TRBV15 combines with J gene TRBJ2-7; D perhaps matches TRBD2 (7 bases). The CDR3 spans 14 residues. V was pared by 3 bases and J by 5 bases, with 14 bases between. Germline V CDR1 and CDR2: LNHNV, YYDKDF (reference sequence). CDR3 sequence: CATSSRGGTDEQYF. The DNA of the CDR3 is TGTGCCACCAGCAGTAGGGGGGGAACTGACGAGCAGTACTTC.